The 7 T cell receptor beta chains presented below share a single source sample, sequenced in a study of beta chain features in type 1 diabetes. Study-level points and caveats: Shorter TCRB CDR3s, moderately but significantly so, marked every one of the four CD4+ subsets in Type 1 diabetes patients.

The authors reverse transcribed all of the isolated RNA, so sequencing captured expressed TCRB transcripts. Generated by immunoSEQ multiplex PCR, the TCRdb table keeps only in-frame clones and is missing some. The repertoire includes more than 250,000 clones, about 15% of them detected once, and less than 0.02% sits in the top ten. These receptors have no known antigen. The sample comprised naive CD4+ T cells from blood. The receptors come from a man aged 18 to 30 with type 1 diabetes.

This sequence joins TRBV7-8 and TRBJ2-7, with D maybe TRBD1 (6 bases). Trimming left V 1 base short and J 9 bases short, with 13 bases between. CDR3 length equals 13 residues. The germline V gene has CDR1 SGHVS and CDR2 FQNEAQ. CDR3 DNA sequence: TGTGCCAGCAGCTTAGGGGACAATGTGGGGCAGTACTTC. This translates into CASSLGDNVGQYF.

This clone was detected a few times. This chain connects TRBV6-5 to TRBJ2-5; 11 nucleotides match TRBD1. The CDR3 runs to 15 residues. Germline CDR1 and CDR2: MNHEY and SVGAGI. Unmatched junction bases numbered 8, after V lost 4 bases and J lost 7 bases. In nucleotides, the CDR3 is TGTGCCAGCAGTTGGACAGGGGGCCGGGCAAGGACCCAGTACTTC. As protein: CASSWTGGRARTQYF.

This clone came up a few times. This chain links TRBV25-1 with TRBJ2-1; the D gene is possibly TRBD1 (6 bases). Trimming removed 4 bases from V and 8 bases from J, with 12 bases in between. This CDR3 region has 13 residues. Germline V CDR1 and CDR2: MGHDK, SYGVNS. This CDR3 is CASSGRGRYEQFF. In DNA form, the CDR3 reads TGTGCCAGCAGTGGCAGGGGAAGGTATGAGCAGTTCTTC.

As concerns this clone: Since a much larger clone is just one base distant, this may be a read error. The same CDR3 can be traced to other DNA sequences in this sample. The chain has TRBV7-9 and TRBJ1-1; maybe TRBD1 (6 bases). CDR3 length equals 14 residues. Trimming pared 1 base from V and 1 base from J, leaving 7 bases between. Per the germline V gene, CDR1 is SEHNR and CDR2 is FQNEAQ (reference sequence). As DNA, the CDR3 is TGTGCCAGCAGCTTAGGGACAGCGAACACTGAAGCTTTCTTT. Its protein is CASSLGTANTEAFF.

This clone was observed once. The chain employs TRBV6-5 and TRBJ1-5, with TRBD1 matching over 7 bases. This CDR3 region has 15 residues. Germline loops: CDR1 MNHEY, CDR2 SVGAGI. J gave up 2 bases and V 5 bases, and 6 bases lay outside the gene matches. This CDR3 is CASSRQGLGNQPQHF. Here the CDR3 DNA reads TGTGCCAGCAGTCGACAGGGACTTGGCAATCAGCCCCAGCATTTT.

CDR3 loop: CASIPDRVRVSPLHF. In nucleotides, the CDR3 is TGTGCCAGCATCCCCGACAGGGTGAGGGTTTCACCCCTCCACTTT. J is TRBJ1-6 and V is TRBV28; 7 bases fit TRBD1. J was trimmed by 9 bases and V by 7 bases; bases with no gene match: 12. Germline loops: CDR1 MDHEN, CDR2 SYDVKM. The CDR3 totals 15 residues. Filled out from reference TRBV28 and TRBJ1-6, the complete variable domain reads DVKVTQSSRYLVKRTGEKVFLECVQDMDHENMFWYRQDPGLGLRLIYFSYDVKMKEKGDIPEGYSVSREKKERFSLILESASTNQTSMYLCASIPDRVRVSPLHFGNGTRLTVT.

The V and J genes are TRBV28 and TRBJ2-1; 8 bases fit TRBD2. V shed 6 bases, J shed 2 bases, and the junction held 12 bases outside the gene matches. There are 17 residues in the CDR3. Germline values: CDR1 MDHEN, CDR2 SYDVKM. CDR3 sequence: CASSQLPVAGPYNEQFF. The CDR3 region has the DNA TGTGCCAGCAGCCAACTTCCGGTAGCGGGACCCTACAATGAGCAGTTCTTC.